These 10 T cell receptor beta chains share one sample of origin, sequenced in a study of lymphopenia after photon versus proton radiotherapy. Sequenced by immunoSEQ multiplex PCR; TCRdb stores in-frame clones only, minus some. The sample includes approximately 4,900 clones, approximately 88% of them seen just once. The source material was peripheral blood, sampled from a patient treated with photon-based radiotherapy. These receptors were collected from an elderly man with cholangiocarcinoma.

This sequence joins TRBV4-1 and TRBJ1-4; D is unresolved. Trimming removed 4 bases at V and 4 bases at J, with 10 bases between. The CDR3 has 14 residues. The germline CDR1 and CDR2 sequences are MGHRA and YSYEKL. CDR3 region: CASSRPDRNEKLFF. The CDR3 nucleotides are TGCGCCAGCAGCCGCCCAGATCGTAATGAAAAACTGTTTTTT.

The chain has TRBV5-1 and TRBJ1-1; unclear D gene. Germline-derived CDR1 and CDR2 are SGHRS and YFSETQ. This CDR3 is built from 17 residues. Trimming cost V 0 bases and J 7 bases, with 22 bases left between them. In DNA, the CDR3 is TGCGCCAGCAGCTTGGCTTTTAGCGAAGGAAAGGAAATTGAAGCTTTCTTT. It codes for CASSLAFSEGKEIEAFF.

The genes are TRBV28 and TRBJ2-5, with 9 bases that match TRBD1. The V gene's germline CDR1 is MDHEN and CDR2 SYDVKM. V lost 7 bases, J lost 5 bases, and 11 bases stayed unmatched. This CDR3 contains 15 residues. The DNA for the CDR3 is TGTGCCAGCATCCCACAGGGGGCGCCAGGGGAGACCCAGTACTTC. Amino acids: CASIPQGAPGETQYF.

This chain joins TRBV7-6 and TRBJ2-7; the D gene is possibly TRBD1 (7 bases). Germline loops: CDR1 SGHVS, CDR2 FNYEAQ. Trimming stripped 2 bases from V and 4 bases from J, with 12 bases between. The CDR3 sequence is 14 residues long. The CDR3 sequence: CASSLWTGGYEQYF. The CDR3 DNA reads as TGTGCCAGCAGCTTATGGACAGGAGGGTACGAGCAGTACTTC. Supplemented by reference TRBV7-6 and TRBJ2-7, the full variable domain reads GAGVSQSPRYKVTKRGQDVALRCDPISGHVSLYWYRQALGQGPEFLTYFNYEAQQDKSGLPNDRFSAERPEGSISTLTIQRTEQRDSAMYRCASSLWTGGYEQYFGPGTRLTVT.

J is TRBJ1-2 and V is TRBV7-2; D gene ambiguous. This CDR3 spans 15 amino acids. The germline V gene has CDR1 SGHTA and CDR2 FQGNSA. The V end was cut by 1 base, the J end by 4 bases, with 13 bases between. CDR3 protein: CASSLDSMGTYGYTF. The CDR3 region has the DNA TGTGCCAGCAGCTTAGACTCTATGGGAACCTATGGCTACACCTTC.

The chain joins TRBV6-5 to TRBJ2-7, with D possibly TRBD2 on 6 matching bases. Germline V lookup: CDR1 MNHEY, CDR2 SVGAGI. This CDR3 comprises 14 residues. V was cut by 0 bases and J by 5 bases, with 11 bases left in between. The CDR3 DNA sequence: TGTGCCAGCAGTTACTCGGGGGGACCTGACGAGCAGTACTTC. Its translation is CASSYSGGPDEQYF.

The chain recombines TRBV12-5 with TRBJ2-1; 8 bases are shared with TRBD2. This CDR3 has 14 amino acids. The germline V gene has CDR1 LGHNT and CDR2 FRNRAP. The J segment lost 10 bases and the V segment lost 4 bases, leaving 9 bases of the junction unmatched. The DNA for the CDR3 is TGTGCTAGTGGTTCCAGGACTAGCTGGCACGAGCAGTTCTTC. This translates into CASGSRTSWHEQFF.

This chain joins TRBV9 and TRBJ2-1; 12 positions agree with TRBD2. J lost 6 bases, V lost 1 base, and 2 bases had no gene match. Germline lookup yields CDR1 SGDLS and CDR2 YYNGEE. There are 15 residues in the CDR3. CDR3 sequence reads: CASSVLAGGFNEQFF. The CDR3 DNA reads TGTGCCAGCAGCGTACTAGCGGGGGGGTTCAATGAGCAGTTCTTC. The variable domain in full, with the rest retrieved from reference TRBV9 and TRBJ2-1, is DSGVTQTPKHLITATGQRVTLRCSPRSGDLSVYWYQQSLDQGLQFLIQYYNGEERAKGNILERFSAQQFPDLHSELNLSSLELGDSALYFCASSVLAGGFNEQFFGPGTRLTVL.

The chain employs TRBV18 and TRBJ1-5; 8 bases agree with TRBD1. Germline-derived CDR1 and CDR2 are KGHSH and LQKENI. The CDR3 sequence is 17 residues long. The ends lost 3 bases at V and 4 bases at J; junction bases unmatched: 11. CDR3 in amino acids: CASSPTTGQGKNQPQHF. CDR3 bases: TGTGCCAGCTCACCCACCACAGGACAGGGAAAAAATCAGCCCCAGCATTTT. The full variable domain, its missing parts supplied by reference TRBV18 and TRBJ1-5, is NAGVMQNPRHLVRRRGQEARLRCSPMKGHSHVYWYRQLPEEGLKFMVYLQKENIIDESGMPKERFSAEFPKEGPSILRIQQVVRGDSAAYFCASSPTTGQGKNQPQHFGDGTRLSIL.

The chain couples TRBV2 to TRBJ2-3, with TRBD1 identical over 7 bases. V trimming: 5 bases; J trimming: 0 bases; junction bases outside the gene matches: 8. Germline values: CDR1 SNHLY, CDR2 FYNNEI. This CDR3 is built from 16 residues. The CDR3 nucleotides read TGTGCCAGCAGTCCGACAGGGCAACCGAGCACAGATACGCAGTATTTT. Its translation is CASSPTGQPSTDTQYF.